These T cell receptor beta chains were read from a single sample in a study of persistence of HIV-infected CD4 T cells. This table comes from immunoSEQ multiplex PCR, and its TCRdb copy is limited to in-frame clones, with some not included. The sample contains about 28,000 clones, roughly four fifths of which appear only once. No antigen has been identified for these receptors. The sample in question was CD4+ T cells sorted from PBMCs after roughly 18-hour stimulation, obtained from a patient who received antiretroviral therapy. These receptors originate from an adult man with HIV who was CMV-seropositive. The CDR3 runs from the conserved cysteine through the conserved F or W. The order of the fields is D gene, V gene, clone size, J gene, CDR3 protein, CDR3 DNA. The D gene is left open where the match is weak. Clone size appears in some rows only: once, few, many, or a class for an expanded clone.

d_call: TRBD1; v_call: TRBV19; clone_size: .; j_call: TRBJ2-6; cdr3_aa: CASSIEIGQGTSGANVLTF; cdr3_nt: TGTGCCAGTAGTATAGAAATTGGACAGGGGACGTCTGGGGCCAACGTCCTGACTTTC
d_call: TRBD1; v_call: TRBV6-5; clone_size: .; j_call: TRBJ1-5; cdr3_aa: CASTNPGGQPQHF; cdr3_nt: TGTGCCAGCACCAACCCAGGGGGCCAGCCCCAGCATTTT
d_call: .; v_call: TRBV6-5; clone_size: .; j_call: TRBJ1-2; cdr3_aa: CASSYGGGSYGYTF; cdr3_nt: TGTGCCAGCAGTTACGGGGGGGGCAGCTATGGCTACACCTTC
d_call: TRBD1; v_call: TRBV7-2; clone_size: .; j_call: TRBJ2-3; cdr3_aa: CASIWDRSTDTQYF; cdr3_nt: TGTGCCAGCATATGGGACAGGAGCACAGATACGCAGTATTTT
d_call: TRBD1; v_call: TRBV27; clone_size: few; j_call: TRBJ1-2; cdr3_aa: CASSKQGAGYGYTF; cdr3_nt: TGTGCCAGCTCGAAACAGGGGGCTGGCTATGGCTACACCTTC
d_call: .; v_call: TRBV9; clone_size: .; j_call: TRBJ1-5; cdr3_aa: CASSVGADPNQPQHF; cdr3_nt: TGTGCCAGCAGCGTAGGGGCAGACCCTAATCAGCCCCAGCATTTT
d_call: .; v_call: TRBV5-1; clone_size: .; j_call: TRBJ2-3; cdr3_aa: CASSSDSFTDTQYF; cdr3_nt: TGCGCCAGCAGCTCGGACAGTTTCACAGATACGCAGTATTTT
d_call: TRBD1; v_call: TRBV19; clone_size: .; j_call: TRBJ2-7; cdr3_aa: CASSIGTGFEQYF; cdr3_nt: TGTGCCAGTAGTATAGGGACAGGGTTCGAGCAGTACTTC
d_call: TRBD1; v_call: TRBV10-1; clone_size: .; j_call: TRBJ2-2; cdr3_aa: CASSESRTGNTGELFF; cdr3_nt: TGCGCCAGCAGTGAGTCCAGGACAGGGAACACCGGGGAGCTGTTTTTT
d_call: .; v_call: TRBV19; clone_size: .; j_call: TRBJ2-2; cdr3_aa: CASSIDQGGYGELFF; cdr3_nt: TGTGCCAGTAGTATAGATCAGGGGGGCTACGGGGAGCTGTTTTTT
d_call: TRBD2; v_call: TRBV2; clone_size: .; j_call: TRBJ2-3; cdr3_aa: CASSESNGGDTDTQYF; cdr3_nt: TGTGCCAGCAGTGAATCTAACGGGGGGGACACAGATACGCAGTATTTT
d_call: .; v_call: TRBV28; clone_size: .; j_call: TRBJ2-7; cdr3_aa: CASTLRYEQYF; cdr3_nt: TGTGCCAGCACCCTCAGGTACGAGCAGTACTTC
d_call: .; v_call: TRBV10-3; clone_size: .; j_call: TRBJ2-1; cdr3_aa: CAIRSGISYNEQFF; cdr3_nt: TGTGCCATCAGGAGCGGAATCTCCTACAATGAGCAGTTCTTC
d_call: TRBD2; v_call: TRBV4-1; clone_size: .; j_call: TRBJ2-1; cdr3_aa: CASSQDGGTSGGGPQFF; cdr3_nt: TGCGCCAGCAGCCAAGACGGTGGGACTAGCGGGGGGGGTCCCCAGTTCTTC
d_call: .; v_call: TRBV29-1; clone_size: .; j_call: TRBJ2-1; cdr3_aa: CSQAAGHNEQFF; cdr3_nt: TGCAGCCAGGCAGCGGGCCACAATGAGCAGTTCTTC
d_call: .; v_call: TRBV27; clone_size: .; j_call: TRBJ1-6; cdr3_aa: CASTTYRVGLGNSPLHF; cdr3_nt: TGTGCCAGTACCACCTACAGGGTCGGGCTTGGTAATTCACCCCTCCACTTT
d_call: .; v_call: TRBV12-3/TRBV12-4; clone_size: .; j_call: TRBJ2-1; cdr3_aa: CASSLAPVEQFF; cdr3_nt: TGTGCCAGCAGTTTAGCGCCGGTTGAGCAGTTCTTC
d_call: TRBD1; v_call: TRBV2; clone_size: .; j_call: TRBJ1-1; cdr3_aa: CASSARDRVGTEAFF; cdr3_nt: TGTGCCAGCAGTGCCCGAGACAGGGTCGGCACTGAAGCTTTCTTT
d_call: .; v_call: TRBV5-1; clone_size: .; j_call: TRBJ2-5; cdr3_aa: CASSLGGTEETQYF; cdr3_nt: TGCGCCAGCAGCTTGGGGGGGACGGAAGAGACCCAGTACTTC
d_call: .; v_call: TRBV6-5; clone_size: .; j_call: TRBJ2-7; cdr3_aa: CASRLNRDVYEQYF; cdr3_nt: TGTGCCAGCCGACTTAATCGGGACGTATACGAGCAGTACTTC
d_call: TRBD2; v_call: TRBV9; clone_size: .; j_call: TRBJ2-6; cdr3_aa: CASSVGGDARSGANVLTF; cdr3_nt: TGTGCCAGCAGCGTCGGGGGGGACGCGCGGTCTGGGGCCAACGTCCTGACTTTC
d_call: TRBD1; v_call: TRBV5-1; clone_size: .; j_call: TRBJ2-2; cdr3_aa: CASTWGQTANTGELFF; cdr3_nt: TGCGCCAGCACCTGGGGACAGACCGCGAACACCGGGGAGCTGTTTTTT
d_call: TRBD1; v_call: TRBV9; clone_size: .; j_call: TRBJ2-2; cdr3_aa: CASSAETGGVGELFF; cdr3_nt: TGTGCCAGCAGCGCCGAGACAGGGGGCGTCGGGGAGCTGTTTTTT
d_call: TRBD2; v_call: TRBV7-2; clone_size: once; j_call: TRBJ2-7; cdr3_aa: CASSQGPSGDSYEQYF; cdr3_nt: TGTGCCAGCAGCCAGGGGCCTAGCGGGGACTCCTACGAGCAGTACTTC
d_call: .; v_call: TRBV18; clone_size: .; j_call: TRBJ2-6; cdr3_aa: CASSPGAVGANVLTF; cdr3_nt: TGTGCCAGCTCACCAGGGGCAGTTGGGGCCAACGTCCTGACTTTC
d_call: TRBD1; v_call: TRBV6-5; clone_size: .; j_call: TRBJ2-7; cdr3_aa: CASSYRQGATYEQYF; cdr3_nt: TGTGCCAGCAGCTACCGACAGGGGGCCACCTACGAGCAGTACTTC
d_call: .; v_call: TRBV7-3; clone_size: .; j_call: TRBJ2-2; cdr3_aa: CASSLSQTTGELFF; cdr3_nt: TGTGCCAGCAGCTTAAGTCAGACAACCGGGGAGCTGTTTTTT
d_call: TRBD1; v_call: TRBV6-1; clone_size: .; j_call: TRBJ1-4; cdr3_aa: CASSEGTANEKLFF; cdr3_nt: TGTGCCAGCAGTGAGGGGACAGCGAATGAAAAACTGTTTTTT
d_call: .; v_call: TRBV5-1; clone_size: .; j_call: TRBJ1-4; cdr3_aa: CASSLAPFGNEKLFF; cdr3_nt: TGCGCCAGCAGCTTGGCCCCCTTTGGTAATGAAAAACTGTTTTTT
d_call: TRBD1; v_call: TRBV2; clone_size: .; j_call: TRBJ2-3; cdr3_aa: CASSQGQGLADTQYF; cdr3_nt: TGTGCCAGCAGTCAGGGACAGGGGTTAGCAGATACGCAGTATTTT
d_call: TRBD2; v_call: TRBV10-2; clone_size: once; j_call: TRBJ2-1; cdr3_aa: CASSGQRGKRDEQFF; cdr3_nt: TGCGCCAGCAGTGGGCAGCGGGGGAAACGGGATGAGCAGTTCTTC
d_call: .; v_call: TRBV10-3; clone_size: .; j_call: TRBJ2-7; cdr3_aa: CAISESASSYEQYF; cdr3_nt: TGTGCCATCAGTGAGTCGGCGAGTTCCTACGAGCAGTACTTC
d_call: .; v_call: TRBV2; clone_size: once; j_call: TRBJ1-6; cdr3_aa: CASSGNSQGNSPLHF; cdr3_nt: TGTGCCAGCAGTGGAAATAGCCAGGGAAATTCACCCCTCCACTTT
d_call: TRBD2; v_call: TRBV7-3; clone_size: once; j_call: TRBJ2-1; cdr3_aa: CASSSAFSGGANEQFF; cdr3_nt: TGTGCCAGCAGCTCCGCCTTCAGCGGGGGGGCGAATGAGCAGTTCTTC
d_call: TRBD1; v_call: TRBV10-1; clone_size: .; j_call: TRBJ2-7; cdr3_aa: CASRTRQGHSYEQYF; cdr3_nt: TGCGCCAGCAGAACTAGACAGGGCCACTCCTACGAGCAGTACTTC
d_call: TRBD1; v_call: TRBV5-1; clone_size: .; j_call: TRBJ2-7; cdr3_aa: CASSLVGTGGYEQYF; cdr3_nt: TGCGCCAGCAGCTTGGTTGGGACAGGGGGCTACGAGCAGTACTTC
d_call: .; v_call: TRBV28; clone_size: .; j_call: TRBJ2-7; cdr3_aa: CASSPSWASYEQYF; cdr3_nt: TGTGCCAGCAGCCCTAGCTGGGCTTCCTACGAGCAGTACTTC
d_call: .; v_call: TRBV5-1; clone_size: .; j_call: TRBJ2-2; cdr3_aa: CASSLARTGVGELFF; cdr3_nt: TGCGCCAGCAGCTTGGCCAGGACCGGCGTCGGGGAGCTGTTTTTT
d_call: .; v_call: TRBV10-1; clone_size: .; j_call: TRBJ2-1; cdr3_aa: CASSESGRHNEQFF; cdr3_nt: TGCGCCAGCAGTGAGTCTGGGCGGCACAATGAGCAGTTCTTC
d_call: .; v_call: TRBV23-1; clone_size: .; j_call: TRBJ2-3; cdr3_aa: CASRRSPGLGTADTQYF; cdr3_nt: TGCGCCAGCAGAAGAAGTCCGGGTCTTGGTACGGCAGATACGCAGTATTTT
d_call: .; v_call: TRBV5-1; clone_size: .; j_call: TRBJ2-1; cdr3_aa: CASSLDRIEQFF; cdr3_nt: TGCGCCAGCAGCTTGGATCGAATCGAGCAGTTCTTC
d_call: .; v_call: TRBV7-3; clone_size: .; j_call: TRBJ2-7; cdr3_aa: CASSSSPGPTYEQYF; cdr3_nt: TGTGCCAGCAGCTCATCCCCGGGACCCACCTACGAGCAGTACTTC
d_call: .; v_call: TRBV19; clone_size: .; j_call: TRBJ1-6; cdr3_aa: CASSPRQGFSSYNSPLHF; cdr3_nt: TGTGCCAGTAGTCCTCGCCAGGGTTTCAGCTCCTATAATTCACCCCTCCACTTT